This TCR beta chain was observed in a study of cytomegalovirus exposure and HLA in healthy donors. Whole-study findings and limits: Prediction of most subjects' HLA-A and HLA-B alleles by TCR beta sequences was reportedly accurate.

Note on this clone: Its antigen is not known.

PCR involved 60 Vbeta and 13 Jbeta primers. This table comes from immunoSEQ multiplex PCR, and its TCRdb copy is limited to in-frame clones, with some not included. The sample holds roughly 100,000 clones, 71% seen once. This receptor was identified in a female donor in good health and CMV-seronegative. The sequencing sample was made of PBMCs.

CDR3 sequence reads: CASSYARNSYGYTF. The DNA for the CDR3 is TGTGCCAGCAGTTACGCGAGGAATTCCTATGGCTACACCTTC. J is TRBJ1-2 and V is TRBV2; unclear D gene. The CDR3 is 14 amino acids. Germline CDR1 SNHLY, CDR2 FYNNEI. The V end was cut by 5 bases, the J end by 4 bases, with 14 bases between.